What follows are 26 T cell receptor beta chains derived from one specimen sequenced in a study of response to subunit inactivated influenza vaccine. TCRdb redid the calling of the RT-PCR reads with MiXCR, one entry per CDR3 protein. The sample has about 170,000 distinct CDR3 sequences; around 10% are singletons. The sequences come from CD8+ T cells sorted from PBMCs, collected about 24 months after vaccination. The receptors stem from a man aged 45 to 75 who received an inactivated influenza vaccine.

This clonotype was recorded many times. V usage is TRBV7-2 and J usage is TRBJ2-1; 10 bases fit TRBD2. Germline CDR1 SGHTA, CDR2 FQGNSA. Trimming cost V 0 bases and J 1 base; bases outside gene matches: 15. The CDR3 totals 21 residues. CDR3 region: CASSLASGRTLGPYSYNEQFF. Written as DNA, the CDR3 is TGTGCCAGCAGCTTAGCTAGCGGGAGGACCTTAGGCCCCTATTCCTACAATGAGCAGTTCTTC.

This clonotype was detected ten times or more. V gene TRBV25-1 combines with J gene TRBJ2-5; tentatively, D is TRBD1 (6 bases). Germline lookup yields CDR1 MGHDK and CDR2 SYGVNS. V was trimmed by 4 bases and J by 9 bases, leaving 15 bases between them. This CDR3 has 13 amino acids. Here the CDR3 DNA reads TGTGCCAGCAGTGGAGGCAGGGGATTGGCCCAGTACTTC. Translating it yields CASSGGRGLAQYF. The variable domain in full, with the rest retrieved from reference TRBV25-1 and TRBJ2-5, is EADIYQTPRYLVIGTGKKITLECSQTMGHDKMYWYQQDPGMELHLIHYSYGVNSTEKGDLSSESTVSRIRTEHFPLTLESARPSHTSQYLCASSGGRGLAQYFGPGTRLLVL.

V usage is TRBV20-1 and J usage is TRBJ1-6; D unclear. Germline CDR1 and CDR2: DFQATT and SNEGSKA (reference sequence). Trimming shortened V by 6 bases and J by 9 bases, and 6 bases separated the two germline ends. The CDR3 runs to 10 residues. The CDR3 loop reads CSADRSPLHF. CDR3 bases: TGCAGTGCCGACCGTTCACCCCTCCACTTT.

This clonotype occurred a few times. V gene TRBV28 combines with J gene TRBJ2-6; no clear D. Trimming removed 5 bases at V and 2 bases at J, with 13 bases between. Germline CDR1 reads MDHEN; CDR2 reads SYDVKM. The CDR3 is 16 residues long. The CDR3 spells CASSPGKGAGANVLTF. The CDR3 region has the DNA TGTGCCAGCAGTCCTGGGAAGGGCGCTGGGGCCAACGTCCTGACTTTC.

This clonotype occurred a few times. The CDR3 DNA sequence: TGCAGCGCAGGACAGAACACCGGGGAGCTGTTTTTT. Translation gives CSAGQNTGELFF. The chain has TRBV29-1 and TRBJ2-2, with TRBD1 as a possible D gene (5 bases). Trimming cost V 7 bases and J 1 base, with 7 bases left between them. CDR1 is SQVTM, CDR2 ANQGSEA, per germline. CDR3 length: 12 residues.

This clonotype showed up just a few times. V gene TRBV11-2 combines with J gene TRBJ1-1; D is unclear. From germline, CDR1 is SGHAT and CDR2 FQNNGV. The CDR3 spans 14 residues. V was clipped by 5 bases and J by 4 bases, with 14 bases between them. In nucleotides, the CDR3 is TGTGCCAGCAGCGCCGCAAGGGAGCTCACTGAAGCTTTCTTT. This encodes CASSAARELTEAFF.

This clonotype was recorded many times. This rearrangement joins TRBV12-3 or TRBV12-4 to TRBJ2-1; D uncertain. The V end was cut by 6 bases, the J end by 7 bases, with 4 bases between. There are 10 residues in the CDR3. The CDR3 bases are TGTGCCAGCAGCCGGAATGAGCAGTTCTTC. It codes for CASSRNEQFF.

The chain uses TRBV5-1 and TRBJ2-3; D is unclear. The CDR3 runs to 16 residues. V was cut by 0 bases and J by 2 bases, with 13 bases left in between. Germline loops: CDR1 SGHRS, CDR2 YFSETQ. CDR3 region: CASSLEESVSTDTQYF. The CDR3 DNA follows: TGCGCCAGCAGCTTGGAAGAGTCAGTATCCACAGATACGCAGTATTTT.

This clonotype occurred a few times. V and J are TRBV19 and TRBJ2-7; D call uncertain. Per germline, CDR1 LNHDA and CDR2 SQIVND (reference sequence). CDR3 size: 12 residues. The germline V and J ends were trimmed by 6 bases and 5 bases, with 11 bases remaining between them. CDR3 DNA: TGTGCCAGTAGATTAGTCGTGGACGAGCAGTACTTC. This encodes CASRLVVDEQYF.

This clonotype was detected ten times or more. Here the CDR3 DNA reads TGTGCCGGAACCGGACAGCTGAACACTGAAGCTTTCTTT. Protein product: CAGTGQLNTEAFF. The V and J genes are TRBV7-9 and TRBJ1-1; a weak D match, TRBD1 (6 bases). Germline V gives CDR1 SEHNR, CDR2 FQNEAQ (reference sequence). This CDR3 has 13 amino acids. The germline V and J ends were trimmed by 11 bases and 0 bases, with 13 bases remaining between them.

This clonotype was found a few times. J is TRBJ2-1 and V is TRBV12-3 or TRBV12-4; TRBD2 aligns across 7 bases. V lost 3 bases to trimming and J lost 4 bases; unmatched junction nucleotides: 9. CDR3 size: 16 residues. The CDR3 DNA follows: TGTGCCAGCAGTTTTGCCCGGGCTAGCGGTTACAATGAGCAGTTCTTC. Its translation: CASSFARASGYNEQFF.

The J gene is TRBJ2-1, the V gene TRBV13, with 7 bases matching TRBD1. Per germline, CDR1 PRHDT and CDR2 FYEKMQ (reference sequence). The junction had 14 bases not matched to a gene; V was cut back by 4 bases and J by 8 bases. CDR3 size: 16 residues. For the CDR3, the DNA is TGTGCCAGCAGCTCCAGACAGGGTGGACCGGACTATGAGCAGTTCTTC. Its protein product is CASSSRQGGPDYEQFF.

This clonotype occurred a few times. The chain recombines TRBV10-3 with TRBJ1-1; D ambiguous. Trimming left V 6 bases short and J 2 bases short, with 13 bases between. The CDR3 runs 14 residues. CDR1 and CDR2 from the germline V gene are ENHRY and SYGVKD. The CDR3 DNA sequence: TGTGCCATCAGCGACGGGAACCTTAACACTGAAGCTTTCTTT. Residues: CAISDGNLNTEAFF.

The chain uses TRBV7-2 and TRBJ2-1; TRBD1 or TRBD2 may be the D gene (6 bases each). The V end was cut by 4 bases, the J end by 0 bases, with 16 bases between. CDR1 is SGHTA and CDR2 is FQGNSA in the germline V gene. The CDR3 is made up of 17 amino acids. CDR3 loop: CASSYIMGGFSYNEQFF. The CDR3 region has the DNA TGTGCCAGCAGCTACATAATGGGGGGCTTCTCCTACAATGAGCAGTTCTTC. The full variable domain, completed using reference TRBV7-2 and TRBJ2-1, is GAGVSQSPSNKVTEKGKDVELRCDPISGHTALYWYRQSLGQGLEFLIYFQGNSAPDKSGLPSDRFSAERTGGSVSTLTIQRTQQEDSAVYLCASSYIMGGFSYNEQFFGPGTRLTVL.

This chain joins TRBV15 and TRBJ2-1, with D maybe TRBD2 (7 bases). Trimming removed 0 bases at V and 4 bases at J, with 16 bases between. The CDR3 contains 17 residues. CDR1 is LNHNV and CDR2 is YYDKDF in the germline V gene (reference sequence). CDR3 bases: TGTGCCACCAGCAGAGATCTAGGGGGAGGGCTTTACAATGAGCAGTTCTTC. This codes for CATSRDLGGGLYNEQFF. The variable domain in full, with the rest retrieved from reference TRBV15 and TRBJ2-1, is DAMVIQNPRYQVTQFGKPVTLSCSQTLNHNVMYWYQQKSSQAPKLLFHYYDKDFNNEADTPDNFQSRRPNTSFCFLDIRSPGLGDTAMYLCATSRDLGGGLYNEQFFGPGTRLTVL.

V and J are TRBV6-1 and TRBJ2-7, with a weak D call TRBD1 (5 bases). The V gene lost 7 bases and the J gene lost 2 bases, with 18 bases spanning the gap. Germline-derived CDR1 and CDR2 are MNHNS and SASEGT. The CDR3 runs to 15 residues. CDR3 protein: CASTQGAGATYEQYF. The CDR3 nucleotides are TGTGCCAGCACTCAGGGCGCAGGAGCTACCTACGAGCAGTACTTC.

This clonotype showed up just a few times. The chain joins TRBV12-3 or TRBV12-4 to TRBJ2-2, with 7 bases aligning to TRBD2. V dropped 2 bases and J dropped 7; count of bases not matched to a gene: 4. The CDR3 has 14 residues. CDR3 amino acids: CASSLLGGNGELFF. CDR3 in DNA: TGTGCCAGCAGTTTACTGGGGGGGAACGGGGAGCTGTTTTTT.

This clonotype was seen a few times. This CDR3 is CASSQGGFGNTIYF. CDR3 nucleotide sequence: TGTGCCAGCAGCCAAGGGGGTTTTGGAAACACCATATATTTT. The rearrangement uses TRBV7-2 and TRBJ1-3; a possible D gene is TRBD1 (6 bases). The CDR3 has 14 residues. Germline assignment: CDR1 SGHTA and CDR2 FQGNSA. V dropped 5 bases and J dropped 3 bases, with 11 bases sitting between them.

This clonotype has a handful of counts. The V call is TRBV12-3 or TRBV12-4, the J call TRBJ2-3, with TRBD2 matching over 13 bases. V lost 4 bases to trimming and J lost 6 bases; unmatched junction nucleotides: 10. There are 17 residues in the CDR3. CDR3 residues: CASSSGELAGGLDTQYF. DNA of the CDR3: TGTGCCAGCAGTTCTGGAGAACTAGCGGGGGGGTTGGATACGCAGTATTTT.

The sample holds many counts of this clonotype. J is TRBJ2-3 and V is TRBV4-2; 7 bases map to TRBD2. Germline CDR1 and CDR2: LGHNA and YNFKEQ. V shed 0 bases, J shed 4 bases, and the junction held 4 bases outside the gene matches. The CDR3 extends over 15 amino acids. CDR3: CASSQEGREADTQYF. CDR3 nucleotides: TGTGCCAGCAGCCAAGAAGGGAGGGAGGCAGATACGCAGTATTTT.

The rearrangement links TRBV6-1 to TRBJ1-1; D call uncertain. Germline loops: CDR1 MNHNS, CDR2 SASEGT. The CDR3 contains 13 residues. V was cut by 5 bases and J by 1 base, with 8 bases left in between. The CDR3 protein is CASSPGWNTEAFF. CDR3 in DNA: TGTGCCAGCAGTCCCGGCTGGAACACTGAAGCTTTCTTT.

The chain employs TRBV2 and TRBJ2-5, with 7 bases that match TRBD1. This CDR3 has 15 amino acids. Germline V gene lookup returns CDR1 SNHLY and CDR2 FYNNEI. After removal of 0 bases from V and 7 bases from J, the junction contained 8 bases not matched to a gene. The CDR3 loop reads CASSEAFGTVVTQYF. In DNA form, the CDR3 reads TGTGCCAGCAGTGAAGCGTTTGGGACAGTGGTGACCCAGTACTTC.

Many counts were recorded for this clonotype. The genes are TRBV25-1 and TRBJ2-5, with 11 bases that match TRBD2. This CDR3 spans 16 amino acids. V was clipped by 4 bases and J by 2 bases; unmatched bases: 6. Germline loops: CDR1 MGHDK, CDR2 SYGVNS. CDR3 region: CASSALAGGPQETQYF. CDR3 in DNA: TGTGCCAGCAGTGCCCTAGCGGGAGGTCCACAAGAGACCCAGTACTTC.

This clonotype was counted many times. The DNA for the CDR3 is TGTGCCAGCAGTCCCCCGGCGGGGGTCTACGAGCAGTACTTC. This codes for CASSPPAGVYEQYF. The V and J genes are TRBV28 and TRBJ2-7; 7 bases agree with TRBD2. This CDR3 spans 14 amino acids. CDR1 and CDR2 from the germline V gene are MDHEN and SYDVKM. The V segment lost 5 bases and the J segment 3 bases; nucleotides outside the gene matches: 7. Drawing the rest from reference TRBV28 and TRBJ2-7, the complete variable domain is DVKVTQSSRYLVKRTGEKVFLECVQDMDHENMFWYRQDPGLGLRLIYFSYDVKMKEKGDIPEGYSVSREKKERFSLILESASTNQTSMYLCASSPPAGVYEQYFGPGTRLTVT.

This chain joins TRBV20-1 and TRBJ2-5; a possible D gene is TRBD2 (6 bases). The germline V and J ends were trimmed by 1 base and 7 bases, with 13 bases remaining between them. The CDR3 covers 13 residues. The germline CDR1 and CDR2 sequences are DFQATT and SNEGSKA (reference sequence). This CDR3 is CSARAGGYGTQYF. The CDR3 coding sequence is TGCAGTGCTAGAGCCGGAGGGTACGGGACCCAGTACTTC.

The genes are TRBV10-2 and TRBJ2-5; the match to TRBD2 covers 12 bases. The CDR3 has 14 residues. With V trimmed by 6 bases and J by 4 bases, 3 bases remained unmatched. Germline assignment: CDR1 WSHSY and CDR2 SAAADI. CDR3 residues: CASRPGLAGETQYF. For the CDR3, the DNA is TGCGCCAGCAGGCCGGGACTAGCGGGAGAGACCCAGTACTTC.